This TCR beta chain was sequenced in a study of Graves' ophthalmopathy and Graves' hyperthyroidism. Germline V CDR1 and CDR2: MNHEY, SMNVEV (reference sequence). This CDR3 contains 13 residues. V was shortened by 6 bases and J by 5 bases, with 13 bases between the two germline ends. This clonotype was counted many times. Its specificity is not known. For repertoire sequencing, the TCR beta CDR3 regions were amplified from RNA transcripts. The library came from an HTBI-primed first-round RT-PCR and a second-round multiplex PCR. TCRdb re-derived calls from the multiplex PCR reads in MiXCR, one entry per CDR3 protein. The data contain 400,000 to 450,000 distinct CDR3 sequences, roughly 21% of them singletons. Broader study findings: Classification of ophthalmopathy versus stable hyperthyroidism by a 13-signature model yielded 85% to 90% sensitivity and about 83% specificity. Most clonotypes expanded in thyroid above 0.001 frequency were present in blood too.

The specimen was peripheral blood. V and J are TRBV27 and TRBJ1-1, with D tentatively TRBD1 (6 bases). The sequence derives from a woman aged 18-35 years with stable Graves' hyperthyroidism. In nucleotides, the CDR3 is TGTGCCAGCAGCTTGTCGACAGGTACTGAAGCTTTCTTT. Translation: CASSLSTGTEAFF.